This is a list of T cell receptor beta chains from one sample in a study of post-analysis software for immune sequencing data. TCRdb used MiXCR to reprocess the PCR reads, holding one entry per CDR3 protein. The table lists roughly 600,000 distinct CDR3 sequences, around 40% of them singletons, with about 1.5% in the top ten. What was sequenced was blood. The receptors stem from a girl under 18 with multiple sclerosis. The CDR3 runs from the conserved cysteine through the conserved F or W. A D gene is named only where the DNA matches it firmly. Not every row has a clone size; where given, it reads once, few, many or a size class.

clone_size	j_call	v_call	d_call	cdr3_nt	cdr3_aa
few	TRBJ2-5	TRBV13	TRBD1	TGTGCCAGCAGCATCCGGGACAGGGTGGGAGAGACCCAGTACTTC	CASSIRDRVGETQYF
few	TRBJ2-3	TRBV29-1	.	TGCAGCGTTGAAGGAGGCCCGGCAGATACGCAGTATTTT	CSVEGGPADTQYF
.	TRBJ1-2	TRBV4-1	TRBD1	TGCGCCAGCAGCTGGCCCTTCCTCGGGACAGGGACTAACTATGGCTACACCTTC	CASSWPFLGTGTNYGYTF
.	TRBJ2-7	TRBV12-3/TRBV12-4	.	TGTGCCAGCAGTTTATCCGGACACGGCTACGAGCAGTACTTC	CASSLSGHGYEQYF
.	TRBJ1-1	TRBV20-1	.	TGCAGTGCTAGAGACGGAGACACTGAAGCTTTCTTT	CSARDGDTEAFF
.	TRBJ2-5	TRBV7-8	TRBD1	TGTGCCAGCAGCCCCAGACAGGGAGTTTTCGGAGAGACCCAGTACTTC	CASSPRQGVFGETQYF
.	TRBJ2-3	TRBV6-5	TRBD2	TGTGCCAGCAGCCGAGCGGGAGGGCCTACAGATACGCAGTATTTT	CASSRAGGPTDTQYF
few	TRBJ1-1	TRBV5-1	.	TGCGCCAGCACCAAGGGTCAGAACACTGAAGCTTTCTTT	CASTKGQNTEAFF
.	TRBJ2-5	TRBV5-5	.	TGTGCCAGCAGCTTAGGTACCGTCGGGACCCAGTACTTC	CASSLGTVGTQYF
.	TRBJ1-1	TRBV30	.	TGTGCCTGGAGTGTACTACAAGGGACTGAAGCTTTCTTT	CAWSVLQGTEAFF
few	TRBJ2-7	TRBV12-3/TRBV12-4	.	TGTGCCAGCAGTTTCGCGGTGGGGGCAGAGTGGGCCTACGAGCAGTACTTC	CASSFAVGAEWAYEQYF
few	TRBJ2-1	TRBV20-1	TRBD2	TGCAGTGCAAGCCGGGGCGGGAGCTCTTACAATGAGCAGTTCTTC	CSASRGGSSYNEQFF
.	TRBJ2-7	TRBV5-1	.	TGCGCCAGCAACCCCATGGGCGGATCCTACGAGCAGTACTTC	CASNPMGGSYEQYF
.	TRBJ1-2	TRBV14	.	TGTGCCAGCAGCCAAGATTTGGTTTATGGCTACACCTTC	CASSQDLVYGYTF
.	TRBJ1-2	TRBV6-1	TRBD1	TGTGCCAGCAGTGCCCGACAACGACAGGGGAACTATGGCTACACCTTC	CASSARQRQGNYGYTF
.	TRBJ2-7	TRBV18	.	TGTGCCAGCTCACCAGATGAGAGCCCCCTATTCTACGAGCAGTACTTC	CASSPDESPLFYEQYF
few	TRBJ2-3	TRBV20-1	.	TGCAGTGCAACCCTAACAGGATCCAACACAGATACGCAGTATTTT	CSATLTGSNTDTQYF
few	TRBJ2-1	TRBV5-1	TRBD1	TGCGCCAGCAGCCGACGACAGGGGTCCTACAATGAGCAGTTCTTC	CASSRRQGSYNEQFF
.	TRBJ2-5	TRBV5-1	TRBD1	TGCGCCAGCAGCGGGACAGGGAGCCGAGAGACCCAGTACTTC	CASSGTGSRETQYF
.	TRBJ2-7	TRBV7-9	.	TGTGCCAGCAGCACAGAGGTTTACGAGCAGTACTTC	CASSTEVYEQYF
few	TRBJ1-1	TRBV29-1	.	TGCAGCGCCCTCGATCAAAACCTCAGTCGGAACACTGAAGCTTTCTTT	CSALDQNLSRNTEAFF
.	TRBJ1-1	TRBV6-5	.	TGTGCCAGCAGTTACTCGATTCGTGGCGCTGAAGCTTTCTTT	CASSYSIRGAEAFF
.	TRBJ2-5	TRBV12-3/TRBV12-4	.	TGTGCCAGCAGTCGGGACGGTGTAGAGACCCAGTACTTC	CASSRDGVETQYF
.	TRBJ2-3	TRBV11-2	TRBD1	TGTGCCAGCAGCTTCTGGGACAGACCAGATACGCAGTATTTT	CASSFWDRPDTQYF
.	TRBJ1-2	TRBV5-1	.	TGCGCCAGCAGCTTGGGACAGTATAACTATGGCTACACCTTC	CASSLGQYNYGYTF
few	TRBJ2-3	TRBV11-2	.	TGTGCCAGCAGCTTAGTCGACAGCACAGATACGCAGTATTTT	CASSLVDSTDTQYF
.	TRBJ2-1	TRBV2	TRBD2	TGTGCCAGCAGTGAAGCACTAGCGTTATACAATGAGCAGTTCTTC	CASSEALALYNEQFF
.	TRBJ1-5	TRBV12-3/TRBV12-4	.	TGTGCCAGCAGTTTTGCCTCCGGGACCAGAGTCCAGCCCCAGCATTTT	CASSFASGTRVQPQHF
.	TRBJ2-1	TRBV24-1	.	TGTGCCACCAGTGACCCCGGGCAGGGTAGTCGCAATGAGCAGTTCTTC	CATSDPGQGSRNEQFF
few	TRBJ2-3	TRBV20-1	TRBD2	TGCAGTGCTTGGACCGGGGGGGCGGATACGCAGTATTTT	CSAWTGGADTQYF
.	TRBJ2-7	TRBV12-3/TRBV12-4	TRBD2	TGTGCCAGCAGGTTTATCGGACTAGCACCCTACGAGCAGTACTTC	CASRFIGLAPYEQYF
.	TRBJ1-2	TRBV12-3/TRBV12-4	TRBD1	TGTGCCAGCAGTTATGGGGACAGGATCCTCTATGGCTACACCTTC	CASSYGDRILYGYTF
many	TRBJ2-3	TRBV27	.	TGTGCCAGCAGCCGCTACACAGATACGCAGTATTTT	CASSRYTDTQYF
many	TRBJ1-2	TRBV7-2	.	TGTGCCAGCAGCTCCCTCCCCAACTATGGCTACACCTTC	CASSSLPNYGYTF
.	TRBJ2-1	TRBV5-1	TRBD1	TGCGCCAGCAGCTTGGGGACAGGGATCCCTGAGCAGTTCTTC	CASSLGTGIPEQFF
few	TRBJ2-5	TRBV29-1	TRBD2	TGCAGCGCCATCATAGCGGGATATCAAGAGACCCAGTACTTC	CSAIIAGYQETQYF